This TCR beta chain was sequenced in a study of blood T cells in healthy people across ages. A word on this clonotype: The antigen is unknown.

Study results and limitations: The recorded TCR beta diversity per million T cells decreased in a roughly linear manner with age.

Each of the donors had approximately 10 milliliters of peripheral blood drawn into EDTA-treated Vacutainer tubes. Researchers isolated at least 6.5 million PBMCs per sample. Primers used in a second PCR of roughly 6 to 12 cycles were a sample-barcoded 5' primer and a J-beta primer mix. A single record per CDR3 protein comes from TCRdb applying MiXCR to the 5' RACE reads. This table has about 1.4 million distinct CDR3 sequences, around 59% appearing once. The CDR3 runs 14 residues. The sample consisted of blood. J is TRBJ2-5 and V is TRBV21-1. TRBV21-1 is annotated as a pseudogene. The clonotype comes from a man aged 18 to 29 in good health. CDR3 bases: TGTGCCAGCAGCCAGAGGTCGGGGTTAGAGACCCAGTACTTC. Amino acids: CASSQRSGLETQYF.